Sequencing of this T cell receptor (beta chain) was carried out in a study of blood T cell repertoires in COVID-19. This clone was recorded once. This specimen includes other DNA sequences encoding the same CDR3. Those enrolled, adults aged about 18 to 95 years, came from around 25 US areas. Cohort placement rested on clinical history that participants reported themselves. Recovered Cohort 3 donors showed two negative PCRs, clearance, or symptom resolution. In the original workflow: Nucleated cell counts were estimated from reference gene primer amplification. The repertoire was sequenced with immunoSEQ multiplex PCR; TCRdb's copy has only in-frame clones and lacks some. V and J calls and clone size are those listed in that table; D and trimming were worked out from the DNA. The sample shows approximately 150,000 clones, about 79% of them seen only once. The V end was cut by 6 bases, the J end by 3 bases, with 6 bases between. The CDR3 sequence is 11 residues long.

The chain has TRBV12-3 or TRBV12-4 and TRBJ2-7; no firm D call. The sequencing sample was made of PBMCs or T cells enriched from blood (not recorded which). The TCR was taken from a man over 45 who had recovered from COVID-19. The CDR3 DNA sequence: TGTGCCAGCAGCCTATTCTACGAGCAGTACTTC. Protein sequence: CASSLFYEQYF.